This TCR beta chain derives from a study of response to subunit inactivated influenza vaccine. Whole-study results and caveats: Only a handful of new T cells, the authors suggested, are recruited with each seasonal influenza vaccination.

Concerning this clonotype itself: Its cognate antigen is unknown.

Trimming took 4 bases from V and 2 from J, leaving 6 bases between them. In germline, CDR1 is MNHNS, CDR2 SASEGT. CDR3 length equals 13 residues. TCRdb processed the RT-PCR reads anew with MiXCR; each CDR3 protein has one entry. The sample includes about 160,000 distinct CDR3 sequences, roughly a tenth of them seen just once. The clonotype was recovered from a man between 45 and 60 years old who received an inactivated influenza vaccine. The starting material was non-naive T cells sorted from PBMCs, obtained roughly 46 days after vaccination. The chain links TRBV6-1 to TRBJ2-1, with D uncertain. CDR3 in amino acids: CASSVAPYNEQFF. The DNA for the CDR3 is TGTGCCAGCAGTGTGGCCCCCTACAATGAGCAGTTCTTC.